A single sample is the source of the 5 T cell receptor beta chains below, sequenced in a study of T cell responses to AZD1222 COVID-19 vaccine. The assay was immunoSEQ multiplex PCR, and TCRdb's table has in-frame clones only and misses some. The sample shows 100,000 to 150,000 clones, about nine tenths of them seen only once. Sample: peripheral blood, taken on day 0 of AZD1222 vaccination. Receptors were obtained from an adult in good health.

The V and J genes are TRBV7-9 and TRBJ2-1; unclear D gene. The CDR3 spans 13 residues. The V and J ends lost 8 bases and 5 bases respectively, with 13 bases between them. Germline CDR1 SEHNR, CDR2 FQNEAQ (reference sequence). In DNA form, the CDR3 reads TGTGCCAGCTGGCCTGCCGACAACAATGAGCAGTTCTTC. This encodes CASWPADNNEQFF.

For the CDR3, the DNA is TGTGCCAGCAGTCCGATCAACCTCGGGAGCAATCAGCCCCAGCATTTT. This gives the protein CASSPINLGSNQPQHF. The chain has TRBV6-6 and TRBJ1-5; D unresolved. This CDR3 is 16 amino acids long. Trimming removed 5 bases at V and 1 base at J, with 15 bases between. The germline V gene encodes CDR1 MNHNY and CDR2 SVGAGI (reference sequence).

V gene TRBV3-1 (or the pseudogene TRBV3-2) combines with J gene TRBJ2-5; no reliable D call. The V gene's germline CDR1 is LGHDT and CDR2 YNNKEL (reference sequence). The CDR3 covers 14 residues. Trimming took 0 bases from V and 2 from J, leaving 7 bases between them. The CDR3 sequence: CASSQDLVQETQYF. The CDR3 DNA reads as TGTGCCAGCAGCCAAGATCTAGTACAAGAGACCCAGTACTTC.

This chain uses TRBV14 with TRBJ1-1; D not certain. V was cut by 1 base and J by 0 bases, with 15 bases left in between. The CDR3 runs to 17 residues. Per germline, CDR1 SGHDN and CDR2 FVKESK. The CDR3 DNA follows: TGTGCCAGCAGCCAAGGGAAATCGCAACTACTGAACACTGAAGCTTTCTTT. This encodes CASSQGKSQLLNTEAFF.

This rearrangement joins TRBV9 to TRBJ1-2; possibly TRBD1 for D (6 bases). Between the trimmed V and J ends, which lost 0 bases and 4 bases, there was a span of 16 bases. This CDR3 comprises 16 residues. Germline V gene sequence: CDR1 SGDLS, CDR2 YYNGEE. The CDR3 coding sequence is TGTGCCAGCAGCGTAGGTAGCGGAGGGGGATCCTATGGCTACACCTTC. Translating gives CASSVGSGGGSYGYTF.